A few counts support the clone carrying this TCR beta chain. Its antigen is not known. This record comes from a study of blood T cells in healthy people across ages. Study-wide context: About one barcoded beta molecule was captured per two T cells (by template switching). The study, taken as a whole, reports: Higher naive T cell percentage went strongly together with higher TCR beta diversity.

A second PCR of roughly 7 to 11 cycles used a sample-barcoded 5' primer and a J-beta primer mix. Each cDNA molecule carried a tag from a template-switch adaptor that contained 12 random nucleotides. A single record per CDR3 protein comes from TCRdb applying MiXCR to the 5' RACE reads. The table has around 1.5 million distinct CDR3 sequences, 35% to 45% seen once. V dropped 4 bases and J dropped 3; count of bases not matched to a gene: 8. The length of the CDR3 is 15 residues. The germline gives CDR1 SGHRS, CDR2 YFSETQ. The source of this sequence is a woman under 30 in good health. This chain uses TRBV5-1 with TRBJ2-7; TRBD2 agrees at 9 bases. Sequencing used blood. The CDR3 sequence is CASSPVLAGFYEQYF. Written as DNA, the CDR3 is TGCGCCAGCAGCCCGGTGCTAGCGGGATTCTACGAGCAGTACTTC.